The 5 T cell receptor beta chains below were found in one sample sequenced in a study of OX40 agonist ivuxolimab in advanced cancers. The assay was immunoSEQ multiplex PCR, and TCRdb's table has in-frame clones only and misses some. The table records some 74,000 clones, around 86% of them present only once. The source was CD4+ or CD8+ T cells sorted from blood, collected in a trial of the OX40 agonist ivuxolimab. The source of these receptors is an adult with an advanced solid tumor such as melanoma, head and neck, liver or kidney cancer.

This sequence joins TRBV7-2 and TRBJ2-5; 7 nucleotides line up with TRBD2. Germline V gene data show CDR1 as SGHTA and CDR2 as FQGNSA. V lost 5 bases and J lost 1; bases outside the gene matches: 4. This CDR3 region has 14 residues. This CDR3 reads CASSVSSGQETQYF. The CDR3 DNA sequence: TGTGCCAGCAGCGTCTCTAGCGGCCAAGAGACCCAGTACTTC.

The chain employs TRBV7-3 and TRBJ2-5; D possibly corresponds to TRBD2 (7 bases). Germline-derived CDR1 and CDR2 are SGHTA and FQGTGA. The V gene lost 6 bases and the J gene lost 2 bases, with 16 bases spanning the gap. The CDR3 has 15 amino acids. The DNA of the CDR3 is TGTGCCAGCAGTCTGAGGGGAGGGGGACAAGAGACCCAGTACTTC. The encoded protein is CASSLRGGGQETQYF.

The gene calls are TRBV11-2 and TRBJ1-2; D possibly corresponds to TRBD1 (6 bases). The CDR3 runs to 14 residues. The germline CDR1 and CDR2 sequences are SGHAT and FQNNGV. V was clipped by 1 base and J by 8 bases, with 14 bases between them. Written as DNA, the CDR3 is TGTGCCAGCAGCTTAGGGGGGCTAACGAGGGGCTACACCTTC. This encodes CASSLGGLTRGYTF.

The chain joins TRBV21-1 to TRBJ1-5. TRBV21-1 is an annotated pseudogene. This CDR3 has 14 amino acids. The CDR3 is CARPKWGSNQPQHF. The CDR3 DNA follows: TGTGCCAGGCCAAAATGGGGAAGCAATCAGCCCCAGCATTTT.

The chain couples TRBV6-5 to TRBJ2-5; the D gene could be TRBD1 or TRBD2 (5 bases each). The CDR3 runs to 14 residues. Trimming shortened V by 2 bases and J by 2 bases, and 9 bases separated the two germline ends. From germline, CDR1 is MNHEY and CDR2 SVGAGI. CDR3 sequence: CASSYGGAQETQYF. The DNA for the CDR3 is TGTGCCAGCAGTTACGGGGGAGCGCAAGAGACCCAGTACTTC.